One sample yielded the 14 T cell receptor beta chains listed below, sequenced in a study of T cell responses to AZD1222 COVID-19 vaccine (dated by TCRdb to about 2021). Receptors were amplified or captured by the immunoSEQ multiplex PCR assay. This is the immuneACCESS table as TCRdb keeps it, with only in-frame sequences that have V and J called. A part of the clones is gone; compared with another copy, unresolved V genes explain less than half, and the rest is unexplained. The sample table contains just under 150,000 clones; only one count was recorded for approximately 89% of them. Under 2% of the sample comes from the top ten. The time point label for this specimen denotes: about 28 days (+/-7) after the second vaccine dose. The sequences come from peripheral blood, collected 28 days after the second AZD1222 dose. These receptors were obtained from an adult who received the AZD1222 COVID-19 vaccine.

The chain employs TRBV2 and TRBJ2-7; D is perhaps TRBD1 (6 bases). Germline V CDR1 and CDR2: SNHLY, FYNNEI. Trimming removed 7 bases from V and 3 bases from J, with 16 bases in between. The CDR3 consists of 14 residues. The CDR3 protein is CASTEAQGIYEQYF. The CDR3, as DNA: TGTGCCAGCACCGAGGCACAGGGAATCTACGAGCAGTACTTC. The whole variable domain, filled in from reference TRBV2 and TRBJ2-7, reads EPEVTQTPSHQVTQMGQEVILRCVPISNHLYFYWYRQILGQKVEFLVSFYNNEISEKSEIFDDQFSVERPDGSNFTLKIRSTKLEDSAMYFCASTEAQGIYEQYFGPGTRLTVT.

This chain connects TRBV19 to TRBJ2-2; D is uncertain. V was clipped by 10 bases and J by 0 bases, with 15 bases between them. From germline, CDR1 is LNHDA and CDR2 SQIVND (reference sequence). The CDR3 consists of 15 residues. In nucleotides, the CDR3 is TGTGCCACCGGATTATCGACAACGAACACCGGGGAGCTGTTTTTT. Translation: CATGLSTTNTGELFF.

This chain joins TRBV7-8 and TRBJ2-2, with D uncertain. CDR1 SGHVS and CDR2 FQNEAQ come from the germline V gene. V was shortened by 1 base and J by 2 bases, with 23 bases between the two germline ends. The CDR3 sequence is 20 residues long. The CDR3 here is CASSLDRVFTYLSNTGELFF. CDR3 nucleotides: TGTGCCAGCAGCTTAGATCGGGTTTTTACATACCTCAGCAACACCGGGGAGCTGTTTTTT.

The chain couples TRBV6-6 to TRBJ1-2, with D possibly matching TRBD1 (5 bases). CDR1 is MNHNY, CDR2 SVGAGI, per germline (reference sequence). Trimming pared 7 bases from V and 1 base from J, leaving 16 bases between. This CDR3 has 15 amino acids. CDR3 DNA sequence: TGTGCCAGCACCCCCCCGGGACGGGTTAACTATGGCTACACCTTC. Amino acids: CASTPPGRVNYGYTF.

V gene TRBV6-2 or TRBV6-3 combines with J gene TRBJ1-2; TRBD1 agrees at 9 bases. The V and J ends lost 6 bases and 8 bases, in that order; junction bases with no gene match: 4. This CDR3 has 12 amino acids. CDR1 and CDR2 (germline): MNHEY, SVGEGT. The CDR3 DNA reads TGTGCCAGCAGCAGGACAGGGGTGGGCTACACCTTC. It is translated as CASSRTGVGYTF.

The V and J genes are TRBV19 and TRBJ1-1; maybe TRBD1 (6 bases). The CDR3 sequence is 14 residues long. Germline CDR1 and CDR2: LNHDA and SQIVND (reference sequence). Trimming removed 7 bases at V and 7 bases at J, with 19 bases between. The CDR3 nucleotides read TGTGCCAGTACCCCGTCGGGGGGCCACGGTGAAGCTTTCTTT. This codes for CASTPSGGHGEAFF.

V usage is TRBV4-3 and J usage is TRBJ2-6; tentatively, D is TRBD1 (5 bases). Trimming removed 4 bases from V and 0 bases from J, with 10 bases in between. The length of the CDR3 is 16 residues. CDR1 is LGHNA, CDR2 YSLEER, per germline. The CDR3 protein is CASSLDSFSGANVLTF. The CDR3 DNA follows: TGCGCCAGCAGCCTTGACAGTTTCTCTGGGGCCAACGTCCTGACTTTC.

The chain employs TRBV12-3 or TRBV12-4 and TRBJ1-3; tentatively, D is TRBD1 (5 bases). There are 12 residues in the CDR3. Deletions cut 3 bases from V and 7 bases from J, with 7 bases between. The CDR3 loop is CASSFRGNTIYF. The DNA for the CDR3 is TGTGCCAGCAGTTTCCGGGGGAACACCATATATTTT.

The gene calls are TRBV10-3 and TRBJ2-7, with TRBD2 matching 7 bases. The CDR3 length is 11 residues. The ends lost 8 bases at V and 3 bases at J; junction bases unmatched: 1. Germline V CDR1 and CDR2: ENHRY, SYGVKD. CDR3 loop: CAIGGSYEQYF. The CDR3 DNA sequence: TGTGCCATCGGCGGGAGCTACGAGCAGTACTTC.

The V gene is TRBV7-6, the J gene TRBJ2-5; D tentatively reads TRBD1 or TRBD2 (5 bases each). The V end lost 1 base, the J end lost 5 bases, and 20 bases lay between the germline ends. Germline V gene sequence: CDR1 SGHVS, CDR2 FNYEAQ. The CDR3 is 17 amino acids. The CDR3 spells CASSLGPGRLVVETQYF. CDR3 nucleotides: TGTGCCAGCAGCTTAGGGCCGGGACGGTTGGTGGTGGAGACCCAGTACTTC.

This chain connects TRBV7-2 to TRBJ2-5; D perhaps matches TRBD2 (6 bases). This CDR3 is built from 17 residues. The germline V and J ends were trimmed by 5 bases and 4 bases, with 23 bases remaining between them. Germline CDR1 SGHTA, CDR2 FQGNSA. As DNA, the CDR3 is TGTGCCAGCAGCCCACAAAAAGGGTACGGGAGACGAGAGACCCAGTACTTC. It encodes CASSPQKGYGRRETQYF.

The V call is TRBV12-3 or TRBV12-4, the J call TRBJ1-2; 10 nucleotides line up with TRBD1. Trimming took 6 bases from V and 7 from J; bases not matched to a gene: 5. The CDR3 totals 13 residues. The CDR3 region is CASSWGQGSGYTF. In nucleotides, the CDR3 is TGTGCCAGCAGCTGGGGACAGGGGTCTGGCTACACCTTC.

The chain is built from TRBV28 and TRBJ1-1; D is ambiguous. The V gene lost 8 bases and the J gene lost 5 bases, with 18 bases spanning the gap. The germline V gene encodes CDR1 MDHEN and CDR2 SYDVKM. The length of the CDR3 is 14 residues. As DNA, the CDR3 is TGTGCCAGCCATGGATTAGGGATTGGGACTGAAGCTTTCTTT. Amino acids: CASHGLGIGTEAFF.

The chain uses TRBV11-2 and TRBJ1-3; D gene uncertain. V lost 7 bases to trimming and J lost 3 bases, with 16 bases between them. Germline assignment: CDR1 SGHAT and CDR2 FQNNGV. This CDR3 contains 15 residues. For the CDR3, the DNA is TGTGCCAGCATGGAGGCGGGGATCGGTGGAAACACCATATATTTT. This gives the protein CASMEAGIGGNTIYF.